The text below deals with one T cell receptor (beta chain). Generated by immunoSEQ multiplex PCR, the TCRdb table keeps only in-frame clones and is missing some. The repertoire holds tens of thousands of clones, approximately 91% seen once, with roughly 1.4% in the top ten. The germline V gene encodes CDR1 SGHRS and CDR2 YFSETQ. The CDR3 sequence is 18 residues long. J gave up 2 bases and V 1 base, and 12 bases lay outside the gene matches. This sample stems from a study of T cell changes during pregnancy in multiple sclerosis. The source was peripheral blood, collected in the third trimester of pregnancy. The receptor's source is a female donor with multiple sclerosis, enrolled in a pregnancy study. The chain couples TRBV5-1 to TRBJ2-1; 7 bases map to TRBD1. This CDR3 reads CASSLTPSTGFTYNEQFF. In DNA, the CDR3 is TGCGCCAGCAGCTTGACCCCTTCGACAGGGTTCACCTACAATGAGCAGTTCTTC.